The 5 T cell receptor beta chains listed next were all sequenced from one sample in a study of CD8 T cells in ankylosing spondylitis. These TCRs are of unknown antigen specificity. TCRdb reprocessed the 5' RACE reads via MiXCR and lists one record per CDR3 protein. Of fewer than 450,000 distinct CDR3 sequences listed, over 15% were seen once; the top ten hold 0.85% to 1.3%. Study outcomes and limitations: A TCR beta motif of fewer than ten highly homologous variants seemed to mark ankylosing spondylitis blood.

Sequencing used blood, either unsorted or a sorted T cell fraction (not recorded which). All receptors derive from a male donor with ankylosing spondylitis.

The V and J genes are TRBV18 and TRBJ1-2; D gene unclear. Trimming took off 3 bases at V and 8 bases at J, with 10 bases between the two ends. CDR3 length equals 12 residues. Germline assignment: CDR1 KGHSH and CDR2 LQKENI. CDR3 residues: CASSPGVLGYTF. CDR3 sequence (DNA): TGTGCCAGCTCACCCGGTGTTCTGGGCTACACCTTC.

This clonotype showed up many times. J is TRBJ2-7 and V is TRBV10-3, with no clear D. CDR3 length: 12 amino acids. The germline V and J ends were trimmed by 0 bases and 7 bases, with 7 bases remaining between them. Germline V gene lookup returns CDR1 ENHRY and CDR2 SYGVKD. CDR3 residues: CAISESTWEQYF. The CDR3 DNA is TGTGCCATCAGTGAGTCGACTTGGGAGCAGTACTTC.

The chain has TRBV27 and TRBJ1-1; no definite D call. This CDR3 is 14 amino acids long. Germline V gene lookup returns CDR1 MNHEY and CDR2 SMNVEV (reference sequence). Trimming took 4 bases from V and 0 from J, leaving 9 bases between them. As DNA, the CDR3 is TGTGCCAGCAGTTGGCAGTCTATGAACACTGAAGCTTTCTTT. This gives the protein CASSWQSMNTEAFF.

This clonotype was seen more than once but under ten times. The chain combines TRBV20-1 with TRBJ1-1; the D is unclear. Germline lookup yields CDR1 DFQATT and CDR2 SNEGSKA (reference sequence). The V and J ends lost 6 bases and 1 base respectively, with 15 bases between them. The CDR3 extends over 14 amino acids. The CDR3 sequence is CSAPPPGRNTEAFF. The DNA for the CDR3 is TGCAGTGCCCCGCCGCCCGGCAGGAACACTGAAGCTTTCTTT.

This clonotype turned up a few times. Written as DNA, the CDR3 is TGCAGTGCCGCACAGGGGTTTGGCTCCGGGGAGCTGTTTTTT. It is translated as CSAAQGFGSGELFF. The chain recombines TRBV20-1 with TRBJ2-2, with 7 bases identical to TRBD1. V lost 6 bases to trimming and J lost 6 bases; unmatched junction nucleotides: 10. CDR3 length: 14 amino acids. The germline gives CDR1 DFQATT, CDR2 SNEGSKA (reference sequence).